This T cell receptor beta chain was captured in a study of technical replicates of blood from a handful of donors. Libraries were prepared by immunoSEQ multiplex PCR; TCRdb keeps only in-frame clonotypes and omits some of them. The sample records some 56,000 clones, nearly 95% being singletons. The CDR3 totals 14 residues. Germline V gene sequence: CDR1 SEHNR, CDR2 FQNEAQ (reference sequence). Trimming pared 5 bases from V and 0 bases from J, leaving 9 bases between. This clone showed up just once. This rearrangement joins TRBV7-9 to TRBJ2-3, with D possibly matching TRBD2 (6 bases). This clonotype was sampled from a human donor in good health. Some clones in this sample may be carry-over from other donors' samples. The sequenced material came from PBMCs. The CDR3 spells CASSRGTSTDTQYF. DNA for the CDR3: TGTGCCAGCAGCCGAGGGACTAGCACAGATACGCAGTATTTT. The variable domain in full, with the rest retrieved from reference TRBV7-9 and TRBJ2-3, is DTGVSQNPRHKITKRGQNVTFRCDPISEHNRLYWYRQTLGQGPEFLTYFQNEAQLEKSRLLSDRFSAERPKGSFSTLEIQRTEQGDSAMYLCASSRGTSTDTQYFGPGTRLTVL.